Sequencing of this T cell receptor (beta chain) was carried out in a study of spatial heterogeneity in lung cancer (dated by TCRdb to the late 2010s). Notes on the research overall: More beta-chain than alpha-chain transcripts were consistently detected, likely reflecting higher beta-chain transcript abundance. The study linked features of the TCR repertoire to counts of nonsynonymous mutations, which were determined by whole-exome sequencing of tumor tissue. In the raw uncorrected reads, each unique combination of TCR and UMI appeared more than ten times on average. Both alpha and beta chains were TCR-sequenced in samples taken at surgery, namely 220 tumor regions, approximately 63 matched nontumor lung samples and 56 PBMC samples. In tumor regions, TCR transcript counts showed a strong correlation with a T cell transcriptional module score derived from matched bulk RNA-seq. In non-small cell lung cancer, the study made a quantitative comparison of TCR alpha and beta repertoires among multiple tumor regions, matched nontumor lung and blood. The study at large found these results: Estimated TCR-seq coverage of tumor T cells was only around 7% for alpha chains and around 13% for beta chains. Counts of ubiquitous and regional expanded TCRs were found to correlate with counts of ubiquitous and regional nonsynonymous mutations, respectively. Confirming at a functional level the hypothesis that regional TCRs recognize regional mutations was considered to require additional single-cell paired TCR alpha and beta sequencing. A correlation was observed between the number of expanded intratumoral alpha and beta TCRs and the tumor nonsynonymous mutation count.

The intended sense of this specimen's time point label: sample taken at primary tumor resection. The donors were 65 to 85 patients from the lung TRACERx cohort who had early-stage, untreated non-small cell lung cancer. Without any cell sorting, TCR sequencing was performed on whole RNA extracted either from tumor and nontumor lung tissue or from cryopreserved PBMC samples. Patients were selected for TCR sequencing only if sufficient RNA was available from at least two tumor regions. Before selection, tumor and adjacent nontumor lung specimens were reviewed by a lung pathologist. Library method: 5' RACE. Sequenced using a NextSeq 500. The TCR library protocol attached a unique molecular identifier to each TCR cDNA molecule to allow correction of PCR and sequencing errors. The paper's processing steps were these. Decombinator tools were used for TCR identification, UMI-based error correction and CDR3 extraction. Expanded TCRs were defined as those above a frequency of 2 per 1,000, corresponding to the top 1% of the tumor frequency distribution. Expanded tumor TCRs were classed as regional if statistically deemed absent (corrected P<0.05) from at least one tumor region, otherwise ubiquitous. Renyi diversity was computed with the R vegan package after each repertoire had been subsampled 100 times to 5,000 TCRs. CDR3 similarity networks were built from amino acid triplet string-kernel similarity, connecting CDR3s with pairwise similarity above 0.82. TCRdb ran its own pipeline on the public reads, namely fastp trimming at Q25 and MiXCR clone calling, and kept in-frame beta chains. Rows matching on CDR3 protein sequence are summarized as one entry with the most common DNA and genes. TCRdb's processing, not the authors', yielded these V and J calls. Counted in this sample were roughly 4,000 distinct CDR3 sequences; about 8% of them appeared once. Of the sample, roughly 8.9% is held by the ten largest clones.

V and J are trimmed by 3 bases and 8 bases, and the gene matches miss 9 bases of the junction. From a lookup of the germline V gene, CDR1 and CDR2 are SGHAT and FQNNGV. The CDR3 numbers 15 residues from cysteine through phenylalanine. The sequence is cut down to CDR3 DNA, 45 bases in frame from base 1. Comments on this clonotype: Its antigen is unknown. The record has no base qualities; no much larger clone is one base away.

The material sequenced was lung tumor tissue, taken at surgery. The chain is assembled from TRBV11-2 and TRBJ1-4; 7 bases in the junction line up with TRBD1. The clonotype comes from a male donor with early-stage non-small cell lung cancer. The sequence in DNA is TGTGCCAGCAGCTTCCCAGGGGGAAGGAGAGAAAAACTGTTTTTT. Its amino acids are CASSFPGGRREKLFF.